The sequence of this T cell receptor beta chain was determined in a study of shared clonotypes between healthy human individuals. About the research overall: Per-donor plates numbered three CD4 naive, three CD4 memory, two CD8 naive and one CD8 memory. Regarding the study as a whole: The study's rarefaction showed incomplete sorted-subset sequencing despite large depth. Larger richness was generally estimated for naive than memory subsets.

Repertoires were generated with immunoSEQ multiplex PCR, while TCRdb's copy carries only in-frame clones and drops some. This sample has roughly 2,000,000 clones, with about 95% found just once. On this clone: Its target is not known.

The CDR3 length is 16 residues. With 7 bases removed from V and 3 bases from J, the gap between germline ends came to 22 bases. Germline values: CDR1 SNHLY, CDR2 FYNNEI. CD45RO negativity and positive selection for CCR7 defined naive CD8 cells, a population that excluded terminally differentiated effector memory CD45RA+ cells. This sequence originates from a man aged 18 to 30 in good health. The V call is TRBV2, the J call TRBJ2-7; no clear D. The sequenced sample was naive CD8+ T cells sorted from blood. The CDR3 loop is CASIKAPWRSDYEQYF. DNA for the CDR3: TGTGCCAGCATCAAGGCGCCCTGGCGGTCGGACTACGAGCAGTACTTC.